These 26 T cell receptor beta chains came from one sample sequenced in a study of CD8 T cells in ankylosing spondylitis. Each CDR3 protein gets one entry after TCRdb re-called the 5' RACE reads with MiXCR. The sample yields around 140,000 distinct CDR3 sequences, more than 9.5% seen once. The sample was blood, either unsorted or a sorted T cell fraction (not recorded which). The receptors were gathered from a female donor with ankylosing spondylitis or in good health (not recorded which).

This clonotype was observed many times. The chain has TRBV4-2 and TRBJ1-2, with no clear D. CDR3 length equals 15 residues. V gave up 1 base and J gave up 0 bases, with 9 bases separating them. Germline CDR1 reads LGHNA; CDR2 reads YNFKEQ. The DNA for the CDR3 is TGTGCCAGCAGCCAAGGCGGGCAGACTAACTATGGCTACACCTTC. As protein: CASSQGGQTNYGYTF.

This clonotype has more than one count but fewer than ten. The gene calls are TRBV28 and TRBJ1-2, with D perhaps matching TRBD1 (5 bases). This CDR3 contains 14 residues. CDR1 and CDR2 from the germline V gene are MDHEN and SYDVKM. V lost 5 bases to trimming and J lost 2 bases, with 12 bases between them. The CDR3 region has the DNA TGTGCCAGCAGTACACACCAGGGAAACTATGGCTACACCTTC. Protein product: CASSTHQGNYGYTF.

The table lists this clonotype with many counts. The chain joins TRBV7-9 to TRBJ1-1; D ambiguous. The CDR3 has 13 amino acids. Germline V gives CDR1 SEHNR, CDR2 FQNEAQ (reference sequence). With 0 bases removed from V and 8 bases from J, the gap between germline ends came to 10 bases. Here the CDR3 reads CASSLAAVQEAFF. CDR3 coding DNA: TGTGCCAGCAGCTTAGCGGCAGTCCAAGAAGCTTTCTTT.

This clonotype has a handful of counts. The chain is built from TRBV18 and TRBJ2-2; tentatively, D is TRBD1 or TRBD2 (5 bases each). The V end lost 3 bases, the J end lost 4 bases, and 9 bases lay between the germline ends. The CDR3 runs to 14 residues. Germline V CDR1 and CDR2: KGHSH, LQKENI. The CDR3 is CASSPQGPTGELFF. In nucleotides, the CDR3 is TGTGCCAGCTCACCGCAGGGACCCACCGGGGAGCTGTTTTTT. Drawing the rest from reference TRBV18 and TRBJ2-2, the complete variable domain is NAGVMQNPRHLVRRRGQEARLRCSPMKGHSHVYWYRQLPEEGLKFMVYLQKENIIDESGMPKERFSAEFPKEGPSILRIQQVVRGDSAAYFCASSPQGPTGELFFGEGSRLTVL.

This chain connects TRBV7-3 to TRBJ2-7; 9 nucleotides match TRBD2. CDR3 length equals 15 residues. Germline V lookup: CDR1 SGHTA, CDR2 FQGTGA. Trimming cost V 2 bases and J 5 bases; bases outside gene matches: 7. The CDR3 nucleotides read TGTGCCAGCAGCTTATACAGCGGGGGGATCCACGAGCAGTACTTC. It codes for CASSLYSGGIHEQYF.

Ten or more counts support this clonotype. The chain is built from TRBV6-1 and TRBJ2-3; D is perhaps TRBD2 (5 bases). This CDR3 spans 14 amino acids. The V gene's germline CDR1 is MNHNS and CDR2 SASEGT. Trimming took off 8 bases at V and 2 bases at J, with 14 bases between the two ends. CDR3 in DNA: TGTGCCAGCCTATTCCCCGGGATCACAGATACGCAGTATTTT. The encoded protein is CASLFPGITDTQYF.

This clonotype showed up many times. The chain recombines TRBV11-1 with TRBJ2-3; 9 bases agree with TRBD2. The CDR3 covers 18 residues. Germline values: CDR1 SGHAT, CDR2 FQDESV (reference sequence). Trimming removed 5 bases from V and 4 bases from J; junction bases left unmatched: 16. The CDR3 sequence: CASSPRKPSGKEADTQYF. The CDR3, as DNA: TGTGCCAGCAGCCCACGAAAACCTAGCGGGAAGGAGGCAGATACGCAGTATTTT.

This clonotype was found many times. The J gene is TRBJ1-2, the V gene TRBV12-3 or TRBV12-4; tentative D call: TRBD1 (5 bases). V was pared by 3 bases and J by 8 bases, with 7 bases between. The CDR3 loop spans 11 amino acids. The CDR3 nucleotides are TGTGCCAGCAGTTTCAGGGAGGGCTACACCTTC. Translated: CASSFREGYTF.

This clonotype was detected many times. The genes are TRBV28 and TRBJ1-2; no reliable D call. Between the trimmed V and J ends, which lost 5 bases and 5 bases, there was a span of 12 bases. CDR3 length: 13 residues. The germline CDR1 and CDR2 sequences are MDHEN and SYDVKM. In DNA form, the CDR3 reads TGTGCCAGCAGTCCAATGACCGTATATGGCTACACCTTC. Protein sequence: CASSPMTVYGYTF.

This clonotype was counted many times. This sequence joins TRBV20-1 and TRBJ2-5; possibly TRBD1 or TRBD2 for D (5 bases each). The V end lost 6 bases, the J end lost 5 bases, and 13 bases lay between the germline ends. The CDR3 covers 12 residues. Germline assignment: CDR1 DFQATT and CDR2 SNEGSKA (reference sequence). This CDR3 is CSAHGTGETQYF. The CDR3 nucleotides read TGCAGTGCCCACGGGACGGGGGAGACCCAGTACTTC.

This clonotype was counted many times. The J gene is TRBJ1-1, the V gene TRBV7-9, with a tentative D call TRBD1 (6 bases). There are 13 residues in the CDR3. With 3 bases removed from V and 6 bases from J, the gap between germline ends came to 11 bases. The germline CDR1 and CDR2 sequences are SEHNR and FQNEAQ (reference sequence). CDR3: CASSFEQGPEAFF. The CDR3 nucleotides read TGTGCCAGCAGCTTCGAACAGGGTCCTGAAGCTTTCTTT.

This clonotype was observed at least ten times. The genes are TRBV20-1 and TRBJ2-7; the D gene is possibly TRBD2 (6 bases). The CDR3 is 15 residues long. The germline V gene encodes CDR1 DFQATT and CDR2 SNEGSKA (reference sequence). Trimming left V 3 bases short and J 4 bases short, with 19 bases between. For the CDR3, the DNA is TGCAGTGCTAGCTACGCGGGTGACGGAGGGTACGAGCAGTACTTC. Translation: CSASYAGDGGYEQYF.

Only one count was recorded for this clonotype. The CDR3 sequence: CSALGQGQYEQYF. CDR3 sequence (DNA): TGCAGTGCCCTCGGACAGGGGCAGTACGAGCAGTACTTC. The chain employs TRBV20-1 and TRBJ2-7; 9 bases align to TRBD1. J lost 4 bases, V lost 6 bases, and 7 bases had no gene match. The CDR3 is made up of 13 amino acids. Germline V gene data show CDR1 as DFQATT and CDR2 as SNEGSKA (reference sequence).

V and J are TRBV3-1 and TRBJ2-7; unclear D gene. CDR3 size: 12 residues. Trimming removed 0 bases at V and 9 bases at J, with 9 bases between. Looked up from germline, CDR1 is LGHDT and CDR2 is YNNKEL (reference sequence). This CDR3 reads CASSQESWGQYF. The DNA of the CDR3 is TGTGCCAGCAGCCAAGAGAGTTGGGGGCAGTACTTC.

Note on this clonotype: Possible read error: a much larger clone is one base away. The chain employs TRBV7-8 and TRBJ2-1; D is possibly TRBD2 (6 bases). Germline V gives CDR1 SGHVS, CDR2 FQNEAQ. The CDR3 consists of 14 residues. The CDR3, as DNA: TGTGCCTGCAGCTTAGGGACTGTCTACAATGAGCAGTTCTTC. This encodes CACSLGTVYNEQFF. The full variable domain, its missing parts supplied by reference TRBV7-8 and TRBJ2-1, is GAGVSQSPRYKVAKRGQDVALRCDPISGHVSLFWYQQALGQGPEFLTYFQNEAQLDKSGLPSDRFFAERPEGSVSTLKIQRTQQEDSAVYLCACSLGTVYNEQFFGPGTRLTVL.

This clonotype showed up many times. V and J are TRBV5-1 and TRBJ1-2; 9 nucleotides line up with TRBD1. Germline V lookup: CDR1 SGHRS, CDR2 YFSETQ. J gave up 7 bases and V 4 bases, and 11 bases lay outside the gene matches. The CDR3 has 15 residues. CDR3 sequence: CASSPPGQGKAGYTF. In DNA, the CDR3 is TGCGCCAGCAGCCCCCCTGGACAGGGGAAGGCTGGCTACACCTTC.

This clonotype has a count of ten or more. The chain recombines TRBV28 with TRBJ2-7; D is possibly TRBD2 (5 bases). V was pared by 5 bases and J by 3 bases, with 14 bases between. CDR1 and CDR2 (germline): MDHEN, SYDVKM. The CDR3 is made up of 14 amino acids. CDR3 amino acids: CASSPGSLGYEQYF. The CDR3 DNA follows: TGTGCCAGCAGTCCTGGGAGCTTGGGCTACGAGCAGTACTTC.

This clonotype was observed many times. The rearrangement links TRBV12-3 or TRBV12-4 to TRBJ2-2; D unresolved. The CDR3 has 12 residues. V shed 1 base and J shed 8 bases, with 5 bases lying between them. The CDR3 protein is CASSLGRGELFF. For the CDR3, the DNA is TGTGCCAGCAGTTTAGGTAGAGGGGAGCTGTTTTTT.

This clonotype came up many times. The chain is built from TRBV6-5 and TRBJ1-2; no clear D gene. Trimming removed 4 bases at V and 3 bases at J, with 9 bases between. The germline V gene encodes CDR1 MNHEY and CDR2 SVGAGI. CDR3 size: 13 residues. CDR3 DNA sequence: TGTGCCAGCAGTTTTAAGGAGGACTATGGCTACACCTTC. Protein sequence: CASSFKEDYGYTF.

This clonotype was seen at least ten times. The CDR3 reads CATLAGDSYEQYF. CDR3 bases: TGTGCCACCTTAGCGGGGGACTCCTACGAGCAGTACTTC. The chain has TRBV10-3 and TRBJ2-7; 9 nucleotides agree with TRBD2. Germline V CDR1 and CDR2: ENHRY, SYGVKD. This CDR3 has 13 residues. Losses at the gene ends were 10 bases for V and 0 bases for J; bases not matched to a gene: 4.

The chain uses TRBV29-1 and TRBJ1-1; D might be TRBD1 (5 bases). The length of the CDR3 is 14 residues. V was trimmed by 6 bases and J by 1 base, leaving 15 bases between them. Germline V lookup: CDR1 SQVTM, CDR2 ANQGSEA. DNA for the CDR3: TGCAGCGTGGTCAAAACGACAGCGAACACTGAAGCTTTCTTT. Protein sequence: CSVVKTTANTEAFF.

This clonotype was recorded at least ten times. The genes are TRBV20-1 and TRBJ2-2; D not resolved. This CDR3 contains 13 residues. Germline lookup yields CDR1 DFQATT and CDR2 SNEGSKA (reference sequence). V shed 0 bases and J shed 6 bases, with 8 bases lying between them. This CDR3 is CSARDSAAGELFF. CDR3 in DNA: TGCAGTGCTAGAGACTCTGCTGCCGGGGAGCTGTTTTTT.

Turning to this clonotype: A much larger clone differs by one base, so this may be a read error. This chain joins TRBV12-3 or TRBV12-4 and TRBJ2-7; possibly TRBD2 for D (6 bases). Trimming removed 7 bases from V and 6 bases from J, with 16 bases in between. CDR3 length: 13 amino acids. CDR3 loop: CASNLRRAGEQYF. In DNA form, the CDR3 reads TGTGCCAGCAACCTGAGGAGGGCGGGCGAGCAGTACTTC.

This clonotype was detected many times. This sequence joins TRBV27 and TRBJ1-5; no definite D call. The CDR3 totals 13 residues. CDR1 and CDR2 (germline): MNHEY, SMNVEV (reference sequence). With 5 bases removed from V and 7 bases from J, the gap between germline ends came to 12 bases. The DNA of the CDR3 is TGTGCCAGCAGTCCCCGGTATGACCAGCCCCAGCATTTT. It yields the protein CASSPRYDQPQHF.

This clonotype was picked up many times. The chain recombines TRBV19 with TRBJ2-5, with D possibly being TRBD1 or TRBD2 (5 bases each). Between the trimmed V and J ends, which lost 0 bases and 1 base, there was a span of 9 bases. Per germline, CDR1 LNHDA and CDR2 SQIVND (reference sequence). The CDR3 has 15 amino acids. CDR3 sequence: CASSIDPGSQETQYF. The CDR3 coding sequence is TGTGCCAGTAGTATAGACCCAGGGAGCCAAGAGACCCAGTACTTC.

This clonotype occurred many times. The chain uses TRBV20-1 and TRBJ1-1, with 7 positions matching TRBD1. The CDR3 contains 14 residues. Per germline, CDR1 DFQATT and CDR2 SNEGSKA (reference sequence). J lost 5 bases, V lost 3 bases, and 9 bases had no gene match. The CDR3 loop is CSAREGTAGTEAFF. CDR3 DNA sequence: TGCAGTGCTAGGGAAGGGACAGCGGGAACTGAAGCTTTCTTT.